These T cell receptor beta chains were read from a single sample in a study of blood T cells in healthy people across ages. MiXCR was run by TCRdb on the 5' RACE reads, yielding one entry per CDR3 protein. The sample holds about 780,000 distinct CDR3 sequences, roughly 46% seen once. Sequenced: blood. These receptors were obtained from an older man in good health. Both conserved end residues are trimmed from each CDR3. Fields, in order: D gene, V gene, J gene, CDR3 protein. A D gene is named only where the DNA matches it firmly.

d_call: NA; v_call: TRBV2; j_call: TRBJ2-7; cdr3_aa: ASRPTDSFCEQY
d_call: NA; v_call: TRBV29-1; j_call: TRBJ2-3; cdr3_aa: SVSPVSADTQY
d_call: NA; v_call: TRBV7-9; j_call: TRBJ2-5; cdr3_aa: ASSSYRDRETQY
d_call: NA; v_call: TRBV12-3/TRBV12-4; j_call: TRBJ2-5; cdr3_aa: ASSFGGLGTQY
d_call: TRBD2; v_call: TRBV7-9; j_call: TRBJ2-1; cdr3_aa: ASSSLHNSGSNEQF
d_call: NA; v_call: TRBV7-2; j_call: TRBJ2-1; cdr3_aa: ASSSAEGNEQF
d_call: TRBD2; v_call: TRBV3-1; j_call: TRBJ2-1; cdr3_aa: ASSQEREEYNEQF
d_call: NA; v_call: TRBV7-2; j_call: TRBJ2-1; cdr3_aa: ASSSRPQLGEQF
d_call: TRBD1; v_call: TRBV12-3/TRBV12-4; j_call: TRBJ2-7; cdr3_aa: ASSPSDRGQYEQY
d_call: TRBD1; v_call: TRBV5-6; j_call: TRBJ2-7; cdr3_aa: ASSLDRGYYEQY